This TCR beta chain was sequenced during a study of shared clonotypes between healthy human individuals. Study summary: Researchers assigned three CD4 naive, three CD4 memory, two CD8 naive and one CD8 memory plate to each donor.

A word on this clone: Its antigen is currently unknown. Other DNA sequences in this sample translate to the same CDR3.

Study-level findings and limits: Generally, naive subsets came out with larger estimated richness than memory subsets.

Genomic DNA of every subset was divided equally among multiple immunoSEQ plates. Under the authors' procedure: Junction-only sequences produced by ImmunoSEQ had no quality scores, so filtering differed. Libraries were prepared by immunoSEQ multiplex PCR; TCRdb keeps only in-frame clonotypes and omits some of them. That table supplies the V and J calls and clone size; D and trimming were determined from the DNA. This sample carries 950,000 to 1,300,000 clones, roughly 70% of them seen once, and the ten largest clones take around 1.4%. V lost 0 bases and J 0 bases, leaving 4 bases between the germline ends. CDR1 is SGHDT and CDR2 is YYEEEE in the germline V gene. The CDR3 length is 13 residues.

This rearrangement joins TRBV5-6 to TRBJ2-7; no clear D. The material sequenced was memory CD4+ T cells sorted from blood. The subset: CD45RA-negative fraction. This clonotype was obtained from a man younger than 35 in good health. CDR3 region: CASSLVTSYEQYF. The DNA for the CDR3 is TGTGCCAGCAGCTTGGTCACCTCCTACGAGCAGTACTTC.